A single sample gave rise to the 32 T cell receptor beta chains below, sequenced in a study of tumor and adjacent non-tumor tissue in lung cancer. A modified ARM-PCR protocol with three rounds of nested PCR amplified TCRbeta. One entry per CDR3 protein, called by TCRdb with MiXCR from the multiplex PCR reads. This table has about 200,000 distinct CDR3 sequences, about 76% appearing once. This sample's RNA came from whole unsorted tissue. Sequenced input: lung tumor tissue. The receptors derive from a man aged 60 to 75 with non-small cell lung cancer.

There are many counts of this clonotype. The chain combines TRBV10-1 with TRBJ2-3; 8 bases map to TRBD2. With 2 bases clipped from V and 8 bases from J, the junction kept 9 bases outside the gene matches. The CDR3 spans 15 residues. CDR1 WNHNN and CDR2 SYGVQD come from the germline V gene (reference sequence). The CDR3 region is CASSEPRSGRLTQYF. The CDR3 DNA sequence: TGCGCCAGCAGTGAGCCGCGAAGCGGGAGACTTACGCAGTATTTT.

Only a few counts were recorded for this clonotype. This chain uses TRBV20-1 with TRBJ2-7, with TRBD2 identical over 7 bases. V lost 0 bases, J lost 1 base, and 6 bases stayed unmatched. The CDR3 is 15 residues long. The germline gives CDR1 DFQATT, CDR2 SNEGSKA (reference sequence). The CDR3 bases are TGCAGTGCTAGAGATGGACTAGTGAATTCCTACGAGCAGTACTTC. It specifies CSARDGLVNSYEQYF.

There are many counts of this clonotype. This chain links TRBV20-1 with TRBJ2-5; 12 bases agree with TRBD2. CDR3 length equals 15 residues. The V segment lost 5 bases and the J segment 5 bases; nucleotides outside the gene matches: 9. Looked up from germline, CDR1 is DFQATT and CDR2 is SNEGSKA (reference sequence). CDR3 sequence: CSASSGLAGGETQYF. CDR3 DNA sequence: TGCAGTGCTTCTTCCGGCCTAGCGGGAGGGGAGACCCAGTACTTC.

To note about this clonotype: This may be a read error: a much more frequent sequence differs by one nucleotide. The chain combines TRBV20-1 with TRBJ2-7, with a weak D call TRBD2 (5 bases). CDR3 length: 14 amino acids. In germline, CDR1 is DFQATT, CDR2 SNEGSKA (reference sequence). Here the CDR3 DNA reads TGCAGTGCATATAGTCCTAGCTACTCCCACGAGCAGTACTTC. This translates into CSAYSPSYSHEQYF.

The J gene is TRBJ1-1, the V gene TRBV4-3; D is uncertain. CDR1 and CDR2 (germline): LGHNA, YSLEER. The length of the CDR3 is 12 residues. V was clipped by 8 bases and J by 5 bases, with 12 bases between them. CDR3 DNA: TGCGCCAGCTCGGGGTATGGGACTGAAGCTTTCTTT. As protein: CASSGYGTEAFF.

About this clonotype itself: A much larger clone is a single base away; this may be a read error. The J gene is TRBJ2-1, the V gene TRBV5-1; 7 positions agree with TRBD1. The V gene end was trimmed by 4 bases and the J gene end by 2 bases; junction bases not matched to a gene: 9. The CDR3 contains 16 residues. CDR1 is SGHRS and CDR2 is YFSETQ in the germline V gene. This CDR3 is CASSPWGTVTYNEQFF. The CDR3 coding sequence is TGCGCCAGCAGCCCCTGGGGGACAGTTACCTACAATGAGCAGTTCTTC.

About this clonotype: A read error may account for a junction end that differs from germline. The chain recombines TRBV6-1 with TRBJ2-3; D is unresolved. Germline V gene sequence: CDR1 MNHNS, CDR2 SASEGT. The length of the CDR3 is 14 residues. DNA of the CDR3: TGTGCCATCAGTGAAGCCAGTGTGGAGGATACGCAGTATTTT. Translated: CAISEASVEDTQYF.

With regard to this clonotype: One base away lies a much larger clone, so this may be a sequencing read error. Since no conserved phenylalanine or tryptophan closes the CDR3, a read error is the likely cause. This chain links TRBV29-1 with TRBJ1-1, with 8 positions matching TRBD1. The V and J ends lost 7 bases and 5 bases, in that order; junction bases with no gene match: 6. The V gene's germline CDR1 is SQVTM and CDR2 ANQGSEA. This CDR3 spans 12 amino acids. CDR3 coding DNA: TGCAGCGCTGGACAGGGAAAAACTGAAGCTTTCTAT. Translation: CSAGQGKTEAFY.

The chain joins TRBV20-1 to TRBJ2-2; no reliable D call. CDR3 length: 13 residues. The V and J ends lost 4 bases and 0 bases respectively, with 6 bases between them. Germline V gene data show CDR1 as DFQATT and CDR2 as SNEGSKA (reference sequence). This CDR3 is CSANQANTGELFF. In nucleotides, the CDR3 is TGCAGTGCTAACCAGGCGAACACCGGGGAGCTGTTTTTT.

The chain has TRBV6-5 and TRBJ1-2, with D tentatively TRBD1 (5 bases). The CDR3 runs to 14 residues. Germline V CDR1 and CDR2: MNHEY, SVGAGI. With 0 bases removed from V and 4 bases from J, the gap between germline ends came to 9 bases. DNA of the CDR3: TGTGCCAGCAGTTACTCCAGGGAGTCCTATGGCTACACCTTC. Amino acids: CASSYSRESYGYTF.

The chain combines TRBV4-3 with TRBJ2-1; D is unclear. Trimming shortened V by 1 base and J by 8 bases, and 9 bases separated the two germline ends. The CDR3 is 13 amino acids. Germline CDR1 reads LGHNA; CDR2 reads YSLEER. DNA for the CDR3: TGCGCCAGCAGCCAAGGGCAAACCCATGAGCAGTTCTTC. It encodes CASSQGQTHEQFF.

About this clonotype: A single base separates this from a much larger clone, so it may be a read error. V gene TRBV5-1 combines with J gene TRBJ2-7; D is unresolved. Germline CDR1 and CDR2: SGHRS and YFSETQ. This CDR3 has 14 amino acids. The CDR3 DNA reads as TGCGCCAGGAGCTTGGAGCCCAGCAGGTACGAGCAGTACTTC. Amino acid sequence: CARSLEPSRYEQYF.

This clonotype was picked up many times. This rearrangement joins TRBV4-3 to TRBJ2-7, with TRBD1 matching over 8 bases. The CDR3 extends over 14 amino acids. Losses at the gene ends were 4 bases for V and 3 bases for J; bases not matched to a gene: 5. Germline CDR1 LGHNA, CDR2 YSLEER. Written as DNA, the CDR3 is TGCGCCAGCAGCCGTGGACAGGGACGCTACGAGCAGTACTTC. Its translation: CASSRGQGRYEQYF.

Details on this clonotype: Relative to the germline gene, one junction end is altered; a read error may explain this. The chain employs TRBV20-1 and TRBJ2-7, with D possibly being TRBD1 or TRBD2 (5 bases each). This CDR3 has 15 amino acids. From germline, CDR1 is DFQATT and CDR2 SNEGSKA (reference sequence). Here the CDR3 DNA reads TGCAATGCTAGAGAACGGGTAGGGACCCCTCACGAGCAGTACTTC. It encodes CNARERVGTPHEQYF.

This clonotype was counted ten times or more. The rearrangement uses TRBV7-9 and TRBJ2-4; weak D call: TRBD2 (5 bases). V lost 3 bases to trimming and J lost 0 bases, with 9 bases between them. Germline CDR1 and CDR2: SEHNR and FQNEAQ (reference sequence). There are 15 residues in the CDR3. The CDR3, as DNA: TGTGCCAGCAGCTTCGGGGATGTAGCCAAAAACATTCAGTACTTC. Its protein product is CASSFGDVAKNIQYF.

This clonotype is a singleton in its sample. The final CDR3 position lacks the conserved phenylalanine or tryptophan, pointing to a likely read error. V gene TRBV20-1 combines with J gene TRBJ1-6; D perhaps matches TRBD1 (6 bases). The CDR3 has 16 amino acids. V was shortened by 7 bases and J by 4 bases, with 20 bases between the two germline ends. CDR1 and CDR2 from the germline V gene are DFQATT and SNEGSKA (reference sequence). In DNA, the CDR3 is TGCAGTGTCCGGACAGACCAAGCCAGTTATAATTCACCCCTCCACATT. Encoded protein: CSVRTDQASYNSPLHI.

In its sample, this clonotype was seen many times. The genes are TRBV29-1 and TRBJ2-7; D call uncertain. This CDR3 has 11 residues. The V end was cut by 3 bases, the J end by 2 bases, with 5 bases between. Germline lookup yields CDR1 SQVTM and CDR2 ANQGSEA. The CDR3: CSVESPYEQYF. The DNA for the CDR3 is TGCAGCGTTGAGTCTCCCTACGAGCAGTACTTC.

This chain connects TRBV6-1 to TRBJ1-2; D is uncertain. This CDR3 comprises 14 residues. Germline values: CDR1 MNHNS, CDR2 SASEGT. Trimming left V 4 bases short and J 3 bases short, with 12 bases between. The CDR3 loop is CASSVEGRDYGYTF. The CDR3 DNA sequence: TGTGCCAGCAGTGTGGAGGGTAGAGACTATGGCTACACCTTC.

CDR3 loop: CSARDSTFYEQYF. CDR3 nucleotide sequence: TGCAGTGCTAGAGACTCGACATTCTACGAGCAGTACTTC. This sequence joins TRBV20-1 and TRBJ2-7; D is unresolved. There are 13 residues in the CDR3. V lost 0 bases and J 3 bases, leaving 9 bases between the germline ends. The germline gives CDR1 DFQATT, CDR2 SNEGSKA (reference sequence).

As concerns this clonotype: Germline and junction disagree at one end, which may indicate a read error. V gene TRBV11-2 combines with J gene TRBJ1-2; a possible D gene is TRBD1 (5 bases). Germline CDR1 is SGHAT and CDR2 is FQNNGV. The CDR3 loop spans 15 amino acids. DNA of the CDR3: TGTGCCAGCAGCCGACCGGGACGGGGGATCTATGGCTGCATCTTC. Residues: CASSRPGRGIYGCIF. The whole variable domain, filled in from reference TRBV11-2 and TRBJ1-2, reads EAGVAQSPRYKIIEKRQSVAFWCNPISGHATLYWYQQILGQGPKLLIQFQNNGVVDDSQLPKDRFSAERLKGVDSTLKIQPAKLEDSAVYLCASSRPGRGIYGCIFGSGTRLTVV.

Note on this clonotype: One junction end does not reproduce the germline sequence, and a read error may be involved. As DNA, the CDR3 is TGTGCCACCAGTGCCCTGAGGGGGGGCCTTACAGATACACAGTATTTT. Protein product: CATSALRGGLTDTQYF. The chain is built from TRBV24-1 and TRBJ2-3; tentatively, D is TRBD2 (7 bases). Per germline, CDR1 KGHDR and CDR2 SFDVKD. The CDR3 has 16 amino acids.

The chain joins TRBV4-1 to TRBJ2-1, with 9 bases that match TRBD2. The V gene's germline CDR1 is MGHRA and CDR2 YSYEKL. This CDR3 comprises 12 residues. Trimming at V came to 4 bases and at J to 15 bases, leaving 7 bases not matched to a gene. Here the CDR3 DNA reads TGCGCCAGCAGCCTATTAGCGGGGGTTCCGTTCTTC. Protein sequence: CASSLLAGVPFF.

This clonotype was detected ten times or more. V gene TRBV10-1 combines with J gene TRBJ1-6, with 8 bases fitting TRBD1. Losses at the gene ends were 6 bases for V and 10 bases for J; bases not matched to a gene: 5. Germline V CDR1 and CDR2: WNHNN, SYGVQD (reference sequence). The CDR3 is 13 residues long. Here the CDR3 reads CASRDRVGSPLHF. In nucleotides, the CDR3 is TGCGCCAGCAGGGACAGGGTCGGATCACCCCTCCACTTT.

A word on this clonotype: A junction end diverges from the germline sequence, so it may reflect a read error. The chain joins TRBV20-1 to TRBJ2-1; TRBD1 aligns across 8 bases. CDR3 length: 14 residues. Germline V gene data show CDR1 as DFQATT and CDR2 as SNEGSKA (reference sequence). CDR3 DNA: TGTAATGCTAGAAGTCAGGGGGCCTACAATGACCAGTTCTTC. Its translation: CNARSQGAYNDQFF.

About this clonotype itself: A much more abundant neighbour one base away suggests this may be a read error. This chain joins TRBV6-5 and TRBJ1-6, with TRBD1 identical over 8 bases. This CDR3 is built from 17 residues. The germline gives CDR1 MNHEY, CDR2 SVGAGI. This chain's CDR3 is CASSYARTGGWDSSLHF. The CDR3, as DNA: TGTGCCAGCAGTTACGCGAGAACAGGGGGATGGGATTCATCCCTCCACTTT.

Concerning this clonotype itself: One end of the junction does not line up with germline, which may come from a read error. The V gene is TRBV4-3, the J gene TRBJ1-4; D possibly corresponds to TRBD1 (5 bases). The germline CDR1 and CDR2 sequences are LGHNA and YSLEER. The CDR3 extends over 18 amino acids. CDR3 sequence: CASSQEVAGGGQDEKLFF. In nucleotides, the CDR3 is TGCGCTAGCAGCCAAGAAGTTGCCGGGGGGGGTCAGGATGAAAAACTGTTTTTT.

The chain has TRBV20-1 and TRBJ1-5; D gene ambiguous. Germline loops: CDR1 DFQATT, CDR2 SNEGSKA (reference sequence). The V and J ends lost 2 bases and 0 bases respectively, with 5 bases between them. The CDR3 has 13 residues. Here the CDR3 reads CSARMYSNQPQHF. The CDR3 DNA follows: TGCAGTGCTAGAATGTATAGCAATCAGCCCCAGCATTTT.

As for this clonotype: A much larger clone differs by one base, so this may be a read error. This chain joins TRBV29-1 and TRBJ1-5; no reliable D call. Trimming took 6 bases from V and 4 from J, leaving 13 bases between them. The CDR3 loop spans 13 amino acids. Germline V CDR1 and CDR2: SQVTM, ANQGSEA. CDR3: CSVGEGGNQPQHF. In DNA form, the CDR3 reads TGCAGCGTAGGAGAGGGAGGGAATCAGCCCCAGCATTTT.

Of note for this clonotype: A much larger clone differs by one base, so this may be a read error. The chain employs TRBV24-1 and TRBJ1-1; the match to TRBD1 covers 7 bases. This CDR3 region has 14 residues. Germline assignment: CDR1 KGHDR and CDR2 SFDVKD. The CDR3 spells CATREGQTNTETFF. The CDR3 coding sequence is TGTGCCACCAGGGAGGGACAGACGAACACTGAAACTTTCTTT.

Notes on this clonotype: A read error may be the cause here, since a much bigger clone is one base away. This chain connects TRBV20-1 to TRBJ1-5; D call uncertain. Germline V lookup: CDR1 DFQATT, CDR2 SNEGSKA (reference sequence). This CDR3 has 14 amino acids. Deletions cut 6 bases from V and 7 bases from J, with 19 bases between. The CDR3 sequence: CSAPKVTSGQPQHF. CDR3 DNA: TGCAGTGCGCCTAAGGTGACGTCTGGGCAGCCCCAGCATTTT.

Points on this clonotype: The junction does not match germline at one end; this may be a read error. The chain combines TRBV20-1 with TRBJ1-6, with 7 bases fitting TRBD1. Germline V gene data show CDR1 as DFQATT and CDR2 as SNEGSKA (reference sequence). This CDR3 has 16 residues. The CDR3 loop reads CSSRDYRQGGNSPLHF. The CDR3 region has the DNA TGCAGTTCTAGAGACTACCGACAGGGCGGCAATTCACCCCTCCACTTT.

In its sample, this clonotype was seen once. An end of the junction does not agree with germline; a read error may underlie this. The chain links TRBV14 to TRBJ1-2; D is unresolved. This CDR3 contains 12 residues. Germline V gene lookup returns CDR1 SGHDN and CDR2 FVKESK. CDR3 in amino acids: CASIQEHYGYTF. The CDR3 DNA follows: TGTGCCAGCATCCAAGAACACTATGGCTACACCTTC.